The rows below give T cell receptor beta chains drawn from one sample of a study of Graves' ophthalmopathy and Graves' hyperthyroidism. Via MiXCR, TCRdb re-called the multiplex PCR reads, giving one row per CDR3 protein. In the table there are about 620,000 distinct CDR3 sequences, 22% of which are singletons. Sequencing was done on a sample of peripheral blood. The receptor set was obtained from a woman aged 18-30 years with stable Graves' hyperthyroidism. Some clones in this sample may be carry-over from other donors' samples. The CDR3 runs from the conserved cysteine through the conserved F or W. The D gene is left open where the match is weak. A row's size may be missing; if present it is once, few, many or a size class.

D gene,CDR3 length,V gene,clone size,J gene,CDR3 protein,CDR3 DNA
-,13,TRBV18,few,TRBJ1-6,CASSPMNNSPLHF,TGTGCCAGCTCACCTATGAATAATTCACCCCTCCACTTT
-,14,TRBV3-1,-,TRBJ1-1,CASSQVGYGTEAFF,TGTGCCAGCAGCCAAGTAGGGTACGGCACTGAAGCTTTCTTT
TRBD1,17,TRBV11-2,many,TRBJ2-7,CASSYGTELTRDAEQYF,TGTGCCAGCAGCTATGGGACAGAACTTACGAGGGATGCGGAGCAGTACTTC
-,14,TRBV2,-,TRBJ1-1,CASRDSPGDTEAFF,TGTGCCAGCAGGGACAGCCCTGGGGACACTGAAGCTTTCTTT
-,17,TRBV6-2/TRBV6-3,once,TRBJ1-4,CASSARGDGMRNEKLFF,TGTGCCAGCAGCGCCAGAGGGGACGGCATGCGGAATGAAAAACTGTTTTTT
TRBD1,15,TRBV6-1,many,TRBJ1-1,CASSPRQGGNTEAFF,TGTGCCAGCAGTCCCCGCCAGGGGGGGAACACTGAAGCTTTCTTT
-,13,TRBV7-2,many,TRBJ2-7,CASSLIQGHEQYF,TGTGCCAGCAGCTTAATCCAGGGCCACGAGCAGTACTTC
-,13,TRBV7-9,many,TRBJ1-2,CASSLAVGYGYTF,TGTGCCAGCAGCTTAGCAGTAGGCTATGGCTACACCTTC
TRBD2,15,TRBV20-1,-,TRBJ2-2,CSARASGGDTGELFF,TGCAGTGCTAGGGCTAGCGGGGGGGACACCGGGGAGCTGTTTTTT
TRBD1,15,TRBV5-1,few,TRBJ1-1,CASRPPGQGSSEAFF,TGCGCCAGCAGACCTCCGGGACAGGGGTCCTCTGAAGCTTTCTTT
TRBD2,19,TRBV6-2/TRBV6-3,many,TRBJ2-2,CASSYRLAGGSSNTGELFF,TGTGCCAGCAGTTACAGACTAGCGGGGGGCTCTTCTAACACCGGGGAGCTGTTTTTT
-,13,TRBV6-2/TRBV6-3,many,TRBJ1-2,CASTPPGGEGYTF,TGTGCCAGCACTCCTCCCGGGGGTGAAGGCTACACCTTC
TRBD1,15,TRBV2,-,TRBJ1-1,CASIGDRASNTEAFF,TGTGCCAGCATTGGGGACAGGGCTTCGAACACTGAAGCTTTCTTT
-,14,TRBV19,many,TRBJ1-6,CASSTGGIGAPLHF,TGTGCCAGCTCGACAGGAGGAATAGGAGCACCCCTCCACTTT
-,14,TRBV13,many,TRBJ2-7,CASSLVGSSYEQYF,TGTGCCAGCAGCTTAGTCGGTAGCTCCTACGAGCAGTACTTC
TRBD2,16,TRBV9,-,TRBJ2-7,CASSPPRLAFLYEQYF,TGTGCCAGCAGCCCCCCGAGACTAGCGTTCCTCTACGAGCAGTACTTC
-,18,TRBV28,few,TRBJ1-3,CASGGQTLLKLPGNTIYF,TGTGCCAGCGGAGGGCAGACTCTCCTTAAACTCCCTGGAAACACCATATATTTT
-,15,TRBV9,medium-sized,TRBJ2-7,CASSPPQPRLGEQYF,TGTGCCAGCAGCCCCCCCCAACCTCGACTAGGGGAGCAGTACTTC
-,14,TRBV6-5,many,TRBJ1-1,CASSYSMLGVEAFF,TGTGCCAGCAGTTACTCGATGCTGGGAGTGGAAGCTTTCTTT
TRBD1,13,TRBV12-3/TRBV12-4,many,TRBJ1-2,CASGPDRDNGYTF,TGTGCCAGCGGCCCGGACAGGGACAATGGCTACACCTTC
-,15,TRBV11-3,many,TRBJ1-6,CASSFGESYNSPLHF,TGTGCCAGCAGCTTTGGCGAGTCTTATAATTCACCCCTCCACTTT
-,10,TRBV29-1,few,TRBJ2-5,CSGIWETQYF,TGCAGCGGGATTTGGGAGACCCAGTACTTC
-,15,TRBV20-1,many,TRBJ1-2,CSAAPETQNNYGYTF,TGCAGTGCTGCGCCCGAGACACAAAACAACTATGGCTACACCTTC
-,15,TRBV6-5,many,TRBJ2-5,CASSYSGRGWETQYF,TGTGCCAGCAGTTACTCGGGCCGAGGTTGGGAGACCCAGTACTTC
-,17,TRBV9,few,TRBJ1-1,CASSADLGVYMNTEAFF,TGTGCCAGCAGCGCCGACCTAGGGGTATACATGAACACTGAAGCTTTCTTT
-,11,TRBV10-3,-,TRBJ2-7,CAISEGNEQYF,TGTGCCATCAGTGAGGGAAACGAGCAGTACTTC
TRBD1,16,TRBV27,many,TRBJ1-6,CASSLRGTVFNSPLHF,TGTGCCAGCAGTCTCCGAGGGACAGTTTTTAATTCACCCCTCCACTTT
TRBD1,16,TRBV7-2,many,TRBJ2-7,CASSAHRDRGGREQYF,TGTGCCAGCAGCGCCCACCGGGACAGGGGCGGTCGGGAGCAGTACTTC
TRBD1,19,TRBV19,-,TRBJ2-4,CASSTTGQGAALAKNIQYF,TGTGCCAGTAGTACGACCGGACAGGGGGCAGCCCTAGCCAAAAACATTCAGTACTTC
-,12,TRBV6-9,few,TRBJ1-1,CASSPSGAKAFF,TGTGCCAGCAGTCCTTCGGGGGCCAAAGCTTTCTTT
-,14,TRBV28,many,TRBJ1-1,CAAKPWWENTEAFF,TGTGCTGCAAAACCATGGTGGGAGAACACTGAAGCTTTCTTT
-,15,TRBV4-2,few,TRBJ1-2,CASSQDRDLGYGYTF,TGTGCCAGCAGCCAAGATAGGGATTTGGGGTATGGCTACACCTTC
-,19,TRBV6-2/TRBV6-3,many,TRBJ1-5,CASSYPKEAGKNSNQPQHF,TGTGCCAGCAGTTACCCAAAGGAAGCTGGGAAAAATAGCAATCAGCCCCAGCATTTT
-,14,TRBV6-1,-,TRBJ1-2,CASNPRSGMDGYTF,TGTGCCAGCAACCCACGGTCGGGCATGGATGGCTACACCTTC
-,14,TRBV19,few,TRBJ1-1,CASSIVGMRTEAFF,TGTGCCAGTAGTATCGTAGGGATGAGGACTGAAGCTTTCTTT
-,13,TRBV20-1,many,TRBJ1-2,CSAQQGLDYGYTF,TGCAGTGCTCAGCAGGGTTTGGACTATGGCTACACCTTC
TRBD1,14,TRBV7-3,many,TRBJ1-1,CASSPDRGGTEAFF,TGTGCCAGCAGCCCCGACAGGGGTGGGACTGAAGCTTTCTTT
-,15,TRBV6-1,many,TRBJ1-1,CVSRSPHCCPGEAFF,TGTGTCAGCAGGTCCCCCCACTGTTGCCCAGGTGAAGCTTTCTTT
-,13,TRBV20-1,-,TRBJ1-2,CSASFLSRYGYTF,TGCAGTGCTAGTTTCCTGTCCCGCTATGGCTACACCTTC
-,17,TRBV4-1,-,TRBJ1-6,CASSLKEIGLGNSPLHF,TGCGCCAGCAGTCTAAAGGAGATTGGGCTAGGTAATTCACCCCTCCACTTT
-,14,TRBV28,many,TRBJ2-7,CASSPDTGTYEQYF,TGTGCCAGCAGCCCGGATACAGGGACCTACGAGCAGTACTTC
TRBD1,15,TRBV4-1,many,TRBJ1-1,CASSQIGGNKVEAFF,TGCGCCAGCAGCCAAATAGGGGGCAATAAGGTTGAAGCTTTCTTT
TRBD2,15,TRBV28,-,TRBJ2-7,CASRSSGGGSYEQYF,TGTGCCAGCAGATCTAGCGGGGGGGGGTCCTACGAGCAGTACTTC
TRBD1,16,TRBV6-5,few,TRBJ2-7,CASSSPNRDRGYEQYF,TGTGCCAGCAGTTCCCCCAACCGGGACAGGGGCTACGAGCAGTACTTC
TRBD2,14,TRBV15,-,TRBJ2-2,CATSDGGAVGELFF,TGTGCCACCAGCGACGGGGGGGCCGTCGGGGAGCTGTTTTTT
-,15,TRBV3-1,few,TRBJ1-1,CASSWHRRLNTEAFF,TGTGCCAGCAGCTGGCACAGGAGACTGAACACTGAAGCTTTCTTT
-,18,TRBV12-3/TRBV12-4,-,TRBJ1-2,CASSLKGRGAGTHYGYTF,TGTGCCAGCAGTTTAAAGGGTCGGGGGGCGGGGACTCACTATGGCTACACCTTC
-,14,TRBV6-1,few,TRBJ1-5,CASSELRVYQPQHF,TGTGCCAGCAGTGAACTGCGGGTGTATCAGCCCCAGCATTTT
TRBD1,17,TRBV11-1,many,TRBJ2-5,CASSVPPGTVDRETQYF,TGTGCCAGCAGCGTCCCCCCCGGGACAGTAGATCGGGAGACCCAGTACTTC
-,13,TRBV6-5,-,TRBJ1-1,CASSFKGEVEAFF,TGTGCCAGCAGTTTTAAAGGGGAGGTTGAAGCTTTCTTT
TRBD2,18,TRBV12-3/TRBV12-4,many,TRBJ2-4,CASSSSRWLAGGEYIQYF,TGTGCCAGCAGTTCATCACGGTGGCTAGCGGGGGGGGAGTACATTCAGTACTTC
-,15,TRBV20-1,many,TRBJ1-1,CSARLIGLGNTEAFF,TGCAGTGCCCGCCTCATAGGGCTTGGGAACACTGAAGCTTTCTTT
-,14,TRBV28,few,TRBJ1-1,CASSFSLPVAEAFF,TGTGCCAGCAGTTTCTCCCTTCCGGTGGCTGAAGCTTTCTTT
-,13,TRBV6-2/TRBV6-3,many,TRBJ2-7,CASRPYRAYEQYF,TGTGCCAGCAGACCCTACAGGGCGTACGAGCAGTACTTC
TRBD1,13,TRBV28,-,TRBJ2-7,CASQRTGFDEQYF,TGTGCCAGTCAGCGGACAGGGTTCGACGAGCAGTACTTC
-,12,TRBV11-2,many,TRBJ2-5,CASSKTTETQYF,TGTGCCAGCAGTAAAACCACAGAGACCCAGTACTTC
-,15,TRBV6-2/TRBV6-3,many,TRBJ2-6,CASRDQGFGANVLTF,TGTGCCAGCAGAGACCAGGGTTTTGGGGCCAACGTCCTGACTTTC
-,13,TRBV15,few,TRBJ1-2,CATSMGQGYGYTF,TGTGCCACCAGCATGGGTCAAGGCTATGGCTACACCTTC
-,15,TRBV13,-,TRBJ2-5,CASSRSMVAQETQYF,TGTGCCAGCAGCAGATCAATGGTAGCCCAAGAGACCCAGTACTTC